A single sample gave rise to the 20 T cell receptor beta chains below, sequenced in a study of blood T cell repertoires in COVID-19. TCRdb's table, derived via immunoSEQ multiplex PCR, lists solely in-frame clones and lacks some. The sample contains over 140,000 clones, 75% to 80% of which appear only once. Sequencing was carried out using peripheral blood. These receptors were obtained from a woman aged 50 to 60 with active or convalescent COVID-19.

This sequence joins TRBV19 and TRBJ1-2, with 9 bases that match TRBD1. This CDR3 has 16 amino acids. Losses at the gene ends were 9 bases for V and 2 bases for J; bases not matched to a gene: 13. In germline, CDR1 is LNHDA, CDR2 SQIVND (reference sequence). The chain's CDR3 is CASETGTGWINYGYTF. DNA for the CDR3: TGTGCCAGCGAAACCGGGACAGGGTGGATCAACTATGGCTACACCTTC.

The chain uses TRBV5-1 and TRBJ2-7; D remains unclear. The CDR3 sequence is 15 residues long. Trimming pared 2 bases from V and 4 bases from J, leaving 16 bases between. CDR1 SGHRS and CDR2 YFSETQ come from the germline V gene. The CDR3 nucleotides read TGCGCCAGCAGCTTTGAACCCGGGTCCATGTACGAGCAGTACTTC. Its protein is CASSFEPGSMYEQYF.

The chain uses TRBV30 and TRBJ2-7; TRBD1 matches at 7 bases. Trimming removed 2 bases from V and 5 bases from J; junction bases left unmatched: 12. The CDR3 consists of 15 residues. The V gene's germline CDR1 is GTSNPN and CDR2 SVGIG (reference sequence). CDR3 in DNA: TGTGCCTGGAGTTTCCTCGACAGGGACGGGAACGAGCAGTACTTC. As protein: CAWSFLDRDGNEQYF.

V usage is TRBV6-2 or TRBV6-3 and J usage is TRBJ1-6; D is undetermined. Trimming took 5 bases from V and 0 from J, leaving 11 bases between them. The CDR3 contains 16 residues. CDR1 MNHEY and CDR2 SVGEGT come from the germline V gene. In nucleotides, the CDR3 is TGTGCCAGCAGTGCCGTGGGGAGCTCCTATAATTCACCCCTCCACTTT. It is translated as CASSAVGSSYNSPLHF.

This chain joins TRBV7-9 and TRBJ2-3, with 7 bases identical to TRBD2. From germline, CDR1 is SEHNR and CDR2 FQNEAQ (reference sequence). The CDR3 is made up of 17 amino acids. V dropped 1 base and J dropped 3; count of bases not matched to a gene: 10. The CDR3, as DNA: TGTGCCAGCAGCTTAGGACGAGCGGGGTCTCGGACAGATACGCAGTATTTT. Translated: CASSLGRAGSRTDTQYF.

V usage is TRBV3-1 (or the pseudogene TRBV3-2) and J usage is TRBJ1-2; 10 positions agree with TRBD1. After removal of 4 bases from V and 7 bases from J, the junction contained 9 bases not matched to a gene. The germline V gene has CDR1 LGHDT and CDR2 YNNKEL (reference sequence). The CDR3 runs to 15 residues. In nucleotides, the CDR3 is TGTGCCAGCAGCCCACTACCGGGACAGGGGCTTGGCTACACCTTC. This codes for CASSPLPGQGLGYTF.

The rearrangement uses TRBV9 and TRBJ2-3; the D gene is possibly TRBD2 (6 bases). The V gene's germline CDR1 is SGDLS and CDR2 YYNGEE. The V end lost 0 bases, the J end lost 0 bases, and 11 bases lay between the germline ends. CDR3 length: 16 amino acids. The chain's CDR3 is CASSVEGRGSTDTQYF. Here the CDR3 DNA reads TGTGCCAGCAGCGTAGAAGGGCGGGGAAGCACAGATACGCAGTATTTT.

The CDR3 protein is CASSLGLAGAPGTDTQYF. The CDR3, as DNA: TGTGCCAGCAGCCTCGGACTAGCGGGAGCCCCGGGCACAGATACGCAGTATTTT. The J gene is TRBJ2-3, the V gene TRBV28; TRBD2 aligns across 13 bases. The CDR3 has 18 amino acids. Germline CDR1 MDHEN, CDR2 SYDVKM. Trimming at V came to 6 bases and at J to 1 base, leaving 10 bases not matched to a gene. The full variable domain, in which reference TRBV28 and TRBJ2-3 provide the parts outside the CDR3, is DVKVTQSSRYLVKRTGEKVFLECVQDMDHENMFWYRQDPGLGLRLIYFSYDVKMKEKGDIPEGYSVSREKKERFSLILESASTNQTSMYLCASSLGLAGAPGTDTQYFGPGTRLTVL.

The table lists this clone with a few counts. This chain uses TRBV30 with TRBJ1-4; D ambiguous. This CDR3 contains 12 residues. V lost 0 bases and J lost 7, with 6 bases in between. Per germline, CDR1 GTSNPN and CDR2 SVGIG (reference sequence). The CDR3 here is CAWSVSGEKLFF. The CDR3, as DNA: TGTGCCTGGAGTGTTTCGGGTGAAAAACTGTTTTTT.

V and J are TRBV13 and TRBJ2-7, with 9 bases matching TRBD1. V lost 8 bases to trimming and J lost 5 bases; unmatched junction nucleotides: 7. Germline CDR1 PRHDT, CDR2 FYEKMQ (reference sequence). The CDR3 is made up of 13 amino acids. Written as DNA, the CDR3 is TGTGCCAGCGTAGGGACAGGGACCGACGAGCAGTACTTC. Protein: CASVGTGTDEQYF.

The V gene is TRBV4-2, the J gene TRBJ1-2; maybe TRBD1 (5 bases). The germline CDR1 and CDR2 sequences are LGHNA and YNFKEQ. V shed 0 bases and J shed 6 bases, with 11 bases lying between them. This CDR3 contains 14 residues. The CDR3 is CASSQEGRVDGYTF. CDR3 DNA sequence: TGTGCCAGCAGCCAAGAGGGCAGGGTGGATGGCTACACCTTC.

The CDR3 reads CASSEWQGKNIQYF. The CDR3 nucleotides are TGTGCCAGCAGTGAATGGCAGGGGAAAAACATTCAGTACTTC. V is TRBV6-1 and J is TRBJ2-4, with D tentatively TRBD1 (6 bases). Looked up from germline, CDR1 is MNHNS and CDR2 is SASEGT. The V gene lost 2 bases and the J gene lost 4 bases, with 9 bases spanning the gap. CDR3 length: 14 residues.

This chain links TRBV5-6 with TRBJ2-1; TRBD2 matches at 10 bases. The junction had 6 bases not matched to a gene; V was cut back by 4 bases and J by 5 bases. CDR1 is SGHDT and CDR2 is YYEEEE in the germline V gene. The CDR3 is 15 residues long. The CDR3 sequence: CASSLRTSGHNEQFF. The CDR3 DNA reads TGTGCCAGCAGCCTCCGGACTAGCGGCCACAATGAGCAGTTCTTC.

This clone has just a few counts. V gene TRBV5-1 combines with J gene TRBJ1-5, with TRBD1 matching 10 bases. Germline V CDR1 and CDR2: SGHRS, YFSETQ. V was clipped by 4 bases and J by 5 bases; unmatched bases: 3. The CDR3 contains 14 residues. The CDR3 DNA follows: TGCGCCAGCAGCCCGGGACAGGGGCATCAGCCCCAGCATTTT. The encoded protein is CASSPGQGHQPQHF.

The genes are TRBV5-1 and TRBJ2-3; tentative D call: TRBD2 (6 bases). V lost 1 base and J 4 bases, leaving 13 bases between the germline ends. The CDR3 spans 15 residues. Germline values: CDR1 SGHRS, CDR2 YFSETQ. CDR3 in DNA: TGCGCCAGCAGCTTGATAGGGAGGCGGGCAGATACGCAGTATTTT. It codes for CASSLIGRRADTQYF. Full variable domain (remainder filled in from reference TRBV5-1 and TRBJ2-3): KAGVTQTPRYLIKTRGQQVTLSCSPISGHRSVSWYQQTPGQGLQFLFEYFSETQRNKGNFPGRFSGRQFSNSRSEMNVSTLELGDSALYLCASSLIGRRADTQYFGPGTRLTVL.

The V gene is TRBV5-8, the J gene TRBJ1-6; 10 positions match TRBD1. The CDR3 loop spans 17 amino acids. The junction had 10 bases not matched to a gene; V was cut back by 4 bases and J by 6 bases. The germline V gene encodes CDR1 SGHTS and CDR2 YDEGEE. DNA of the CDR3: TGTGCCAGCAGCCTCACCGGGACAGGGGCCGGTAATTCACCCCTCCACTTT. Protein product: CASSLTGTGAGNSPLHF.

This clone was counted only a few times. This chain links TRBV27 with TRBJ1-2, with D maybe TRBD1 (5 bases). The CDR3 totals 17 residues. The V end lost 5 bases, the J end lost 0 bases, and 19 bases lay between the germline ends. The V gene's germline CDR1 is MNHEY and CDR2 SMNVEV (reference sequence). The CDR3 region is CASSPRGGAFTNYGYTF. The CDR3 nucleotides read TGTGCCAGCAGTCCTCGGGGAGGGGCTTTTACTAACTATGGCTACACCTTC.

The chain joins TRBV9 to TRBJ1-2; D uncertain. The CDR3 is 15 residues long. Trimming cost V 3 bases and J 5 bases, with 17 bases left between them. Per the germline V gene, CDR1 is SGDLS and CDR2 is YYNGEE. The CDR3: CASSADPGGPYGYTF. The CDR3 region has the DNA TGTGCCAGCAGCGCCGATCCGGGCGGGCCTTATGGCTACACCTTC. Full variable domain (missing parts from reference TRBV9 and TRBJ1-2): DSGVTQTPKHLITATGQRVTLRCSPRSGDLSVYWYQQSLDQGLQFLIQYYNGEERAKGNILERFSAQQFPDLHSELNLSSLELGDSALYFCASSADPGGPYGYTFGSGTRLTVV.

The chain is built from TRBV4-2 and TRBJ1-2; 8 bases fit TRBD1. Unmatched junction bases numbered 4, after V lost 0 bases and J lost 7 bases. CDR1 and CDR2 from the germline V gene are LGHNA and YNFKEQ. The length of the CDR3 is 14 residues. This CDR3 reads CASSQDPQGAGYTF. The DNA for the CDR3 is TGTGCCAGCAGCCAAGATCCCCAGGGGGCTGGCTACACCTTC.

This rearrangement joins TRBV6-1 to TRBJ1-2; D might be TRBD1 (6 bases). V lost 2 bases, J lost 2 bases, and 18 bases lay in between. Germline V gene data show CDR1 as MNHNS and CDR2 as SASEGT. This CDR3 has 17 amino acids. The DNA of the CDR3 is TGTGCCAGCAGTGAAAAGGCGATGGTAGGACAGAACTATGGCTACACCTTC. It is translated as CASSEKAMVGQNYGYTF.